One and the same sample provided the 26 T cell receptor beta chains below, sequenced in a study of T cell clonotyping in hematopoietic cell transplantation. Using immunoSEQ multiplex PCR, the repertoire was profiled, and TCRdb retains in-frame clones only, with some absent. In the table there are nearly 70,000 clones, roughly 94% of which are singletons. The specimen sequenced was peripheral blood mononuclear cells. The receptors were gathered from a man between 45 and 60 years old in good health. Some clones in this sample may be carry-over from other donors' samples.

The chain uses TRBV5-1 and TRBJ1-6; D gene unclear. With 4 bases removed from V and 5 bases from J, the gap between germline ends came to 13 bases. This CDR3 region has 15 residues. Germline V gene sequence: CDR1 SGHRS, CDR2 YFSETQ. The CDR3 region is CASSPSPGDNSPLHF. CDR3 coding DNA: TGCGCCAGCAGCCCCAGTCCAGGCGATAATTCACCCCTCCACTTT.

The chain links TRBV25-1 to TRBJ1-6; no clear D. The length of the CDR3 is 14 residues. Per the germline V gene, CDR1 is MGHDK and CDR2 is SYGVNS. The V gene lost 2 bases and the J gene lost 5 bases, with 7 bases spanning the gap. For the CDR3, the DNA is TGTGCCAGCAGTGAAGGACGGAATAATTCACCCCTCCACTTT. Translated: CASSEGRNNSPLHF.

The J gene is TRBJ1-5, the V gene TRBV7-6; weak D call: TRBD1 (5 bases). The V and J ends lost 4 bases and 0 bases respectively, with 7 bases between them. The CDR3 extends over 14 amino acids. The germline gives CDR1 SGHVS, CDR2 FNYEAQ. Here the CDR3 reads CASSSGLSNQPQHF. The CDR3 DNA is TGTGCCAGCAGCTCGGGGCTTAGCAATCAGCCCCAGCATTTT.

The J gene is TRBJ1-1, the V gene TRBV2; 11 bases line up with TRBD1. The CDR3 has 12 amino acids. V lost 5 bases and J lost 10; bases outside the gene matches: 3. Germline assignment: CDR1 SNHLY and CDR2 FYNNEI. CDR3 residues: CASSQGQGGAFF. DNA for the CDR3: TGTGCCAGCAGTCAGGGACAGGGGGGAGCTTTCTTT.

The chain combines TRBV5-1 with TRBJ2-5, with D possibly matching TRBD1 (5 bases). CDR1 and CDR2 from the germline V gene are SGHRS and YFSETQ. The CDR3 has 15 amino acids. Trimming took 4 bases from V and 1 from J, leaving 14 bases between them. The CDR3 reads CASSPGANPQETQYF. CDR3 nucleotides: TGCGCCAGCAGCCCTGGGGCCAATCCCCAAGAGACCCAGTACTTC.

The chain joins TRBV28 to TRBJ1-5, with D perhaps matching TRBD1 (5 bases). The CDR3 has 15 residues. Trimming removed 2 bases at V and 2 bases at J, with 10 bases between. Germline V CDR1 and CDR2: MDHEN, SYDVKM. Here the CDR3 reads CASSLALGGNQPQHF. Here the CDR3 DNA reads TGTGCCAGCAGTTTAGCTTTAGGGGGCAATCAGCCCCAGCATTTT.

The CDR3, as DNA: TGCGCCAGCAGCCGCGGAGCGGGAGAAAACGAGCAGTACTTC. Protein product: CASSRGAGENEQYF. This chain connects TRBV4-1 to TRBJ2-7; TRBD2 matches at 8 bases. CDR1 and CDR2 from the germline V gene are MGHRA and YSYEKL. The CDR3 is made up of 14 amino acids. The trim removed 4 bases at V and 5 bases at J, leaving 7 bases unmatched.

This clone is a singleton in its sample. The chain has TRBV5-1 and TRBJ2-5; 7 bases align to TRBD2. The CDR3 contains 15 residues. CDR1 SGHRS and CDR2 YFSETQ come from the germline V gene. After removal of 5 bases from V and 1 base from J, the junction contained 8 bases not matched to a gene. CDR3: CASRSLTSAQETQYF. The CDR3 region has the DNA TGCGCCAGCAGATCCCTTACTAGCGCCCAAGAGACCCAGTACTTC.

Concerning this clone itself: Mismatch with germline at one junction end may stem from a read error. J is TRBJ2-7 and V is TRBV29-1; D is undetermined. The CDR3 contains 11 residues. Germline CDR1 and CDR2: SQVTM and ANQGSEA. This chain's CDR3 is CSIDRPYEQYF. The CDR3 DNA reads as TGCAGCATTGACCGGCCCTACGAGCAGTACTTC.

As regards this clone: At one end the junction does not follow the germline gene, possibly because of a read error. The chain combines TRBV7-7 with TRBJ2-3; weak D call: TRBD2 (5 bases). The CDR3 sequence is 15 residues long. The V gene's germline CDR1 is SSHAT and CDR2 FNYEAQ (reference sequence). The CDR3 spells CASSLAPGSTDTQYF. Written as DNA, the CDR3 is TGTGCCAGCAGCCTAGCCCCGGGAAGCACAGATACGCAGTATTTT. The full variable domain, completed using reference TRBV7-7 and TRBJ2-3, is GAGVSQSPRYKVTKRGQDVTLRCDPISSHATLYWYQQALGQGPEFLTYFNYEAQPDKSGLPSDRFSAERPEGSISTLTIQRTEQRDSAMYRCASSLAPGSTDTQYFGPGTRLTVL.

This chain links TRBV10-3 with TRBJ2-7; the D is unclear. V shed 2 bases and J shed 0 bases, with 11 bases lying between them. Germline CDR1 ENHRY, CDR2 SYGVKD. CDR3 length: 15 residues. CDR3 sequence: CAISEGDGSSYEQYF. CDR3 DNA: TGTGCCATCAGTGAGGGTGACGGAAGCTCCTACGAGCAGTACTTC.

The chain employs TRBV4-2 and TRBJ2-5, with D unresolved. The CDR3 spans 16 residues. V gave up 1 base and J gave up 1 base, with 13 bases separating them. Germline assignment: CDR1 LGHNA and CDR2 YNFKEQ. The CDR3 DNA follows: TGTGCCAGCAGCCAAGCGATGGCGCCGACCCAAGAGACCCAGTACTTC. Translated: CASSQAMAPTQETQYF.

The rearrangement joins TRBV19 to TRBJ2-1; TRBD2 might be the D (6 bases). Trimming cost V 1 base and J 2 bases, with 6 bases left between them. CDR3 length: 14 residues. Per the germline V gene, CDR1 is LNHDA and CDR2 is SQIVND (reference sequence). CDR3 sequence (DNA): TGTGCCAGTAGTATAGGCGGGGCCTACAATGAGCAGTTCTTC. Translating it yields CASSIGGAYNEQFF.

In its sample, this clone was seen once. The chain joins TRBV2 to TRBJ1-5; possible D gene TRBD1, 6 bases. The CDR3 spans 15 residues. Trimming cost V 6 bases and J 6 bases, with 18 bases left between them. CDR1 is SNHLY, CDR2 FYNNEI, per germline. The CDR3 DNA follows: TGTGCCAGCAGGGGAGCCCGGGGGCTAGGTCAGCCCCAGCATTTT. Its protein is CASRGARGLGQPQHF.

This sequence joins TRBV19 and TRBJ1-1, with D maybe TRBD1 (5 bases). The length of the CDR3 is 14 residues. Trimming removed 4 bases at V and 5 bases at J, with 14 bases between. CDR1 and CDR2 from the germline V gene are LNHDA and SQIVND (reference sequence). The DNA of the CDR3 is TGTGCCAGTAGTAGAGAGTCGGGGGGTACTGAAGCTTTCTTT. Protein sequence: CASSRESGGTEAFF.

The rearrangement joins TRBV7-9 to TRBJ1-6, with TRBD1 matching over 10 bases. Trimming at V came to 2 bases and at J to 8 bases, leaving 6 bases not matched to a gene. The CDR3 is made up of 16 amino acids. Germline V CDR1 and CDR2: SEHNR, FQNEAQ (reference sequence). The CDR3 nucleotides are TGTGCCAGCAGCTTACTCGCCGGGACAGGGGATTCACCCCTCCACTTT. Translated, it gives CASSLLAGTGDSPLHF.

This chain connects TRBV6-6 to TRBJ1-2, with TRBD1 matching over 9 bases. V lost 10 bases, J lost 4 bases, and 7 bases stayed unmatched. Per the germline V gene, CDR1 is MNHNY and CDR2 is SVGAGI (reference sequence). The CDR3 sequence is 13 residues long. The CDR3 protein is CATYRGQGYGYTF. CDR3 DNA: TGTGCCACCTACAGGGGGCAGGGCTATGGCTACACCTTC.

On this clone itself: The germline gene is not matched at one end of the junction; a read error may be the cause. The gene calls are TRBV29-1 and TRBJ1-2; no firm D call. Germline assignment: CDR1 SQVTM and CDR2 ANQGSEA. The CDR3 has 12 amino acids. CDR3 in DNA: TGCAGCGTTGATTTGGAGCTATCCTCGCTGCAATTC. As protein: CSVDLELSSLQF.

Here the CDR3 DNA reads TGTGCCAGCAGTGAATCGCCCCGGGGATGGTATGGCTACACCTTC. This encodes CASSESPRGWYGYTF. This chain uses TRBV2 with TRBJ1-2; D not certain. Between the trimmed V and J ends, which lost 2 bases and 5 bases, there was a span of 15 bases. The CDR3 length is 15 residues. Germline loops: CDR1 SNHLY, CDR2 FYNNEI.

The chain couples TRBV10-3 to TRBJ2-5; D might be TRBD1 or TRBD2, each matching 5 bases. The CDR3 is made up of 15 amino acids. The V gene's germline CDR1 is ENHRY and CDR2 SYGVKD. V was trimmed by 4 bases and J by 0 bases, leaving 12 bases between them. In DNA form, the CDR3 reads TGTGCCATCAGTGCAGGGTTTAGCGACCAAGAGACCCAGTACTTC. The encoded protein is CAISAGFSDQETQYF.

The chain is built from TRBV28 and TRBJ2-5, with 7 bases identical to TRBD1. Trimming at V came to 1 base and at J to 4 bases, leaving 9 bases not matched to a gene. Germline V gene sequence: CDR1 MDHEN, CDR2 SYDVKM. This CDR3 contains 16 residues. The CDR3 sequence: CASSLFTGALGETQYF. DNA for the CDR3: TGTGCCAGCAGTTTATTCACAGGGGCGTTGGGAGAGACCCAGTACTTC.

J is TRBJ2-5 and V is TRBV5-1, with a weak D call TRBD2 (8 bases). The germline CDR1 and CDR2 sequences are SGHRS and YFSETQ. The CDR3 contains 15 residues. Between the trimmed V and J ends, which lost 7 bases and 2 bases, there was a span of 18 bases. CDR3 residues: CASREGAVGQETQYF. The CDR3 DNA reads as TGCGCCAGCCGGGAGGGGGCAGTAGGACAAGAGACCCAGTACTTC.

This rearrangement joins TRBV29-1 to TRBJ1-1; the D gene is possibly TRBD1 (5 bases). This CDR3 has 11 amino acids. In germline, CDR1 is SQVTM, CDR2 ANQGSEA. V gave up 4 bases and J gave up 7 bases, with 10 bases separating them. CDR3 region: CSVAGMVEAFF. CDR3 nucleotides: TGCAGCGTTGCAGGGATGGTTGAAGCTTTCTTT. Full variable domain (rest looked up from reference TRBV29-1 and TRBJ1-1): SAVISQKPSRDICQRGTSLTIQCQVDSQVTMMFWYRQQPGQSLTLIATANQGSEATYESGFVIDKFPISRPNLTFSTLTVSNMSPEDSSIYLCSVAGMVEAFFGQGTRLTVV.

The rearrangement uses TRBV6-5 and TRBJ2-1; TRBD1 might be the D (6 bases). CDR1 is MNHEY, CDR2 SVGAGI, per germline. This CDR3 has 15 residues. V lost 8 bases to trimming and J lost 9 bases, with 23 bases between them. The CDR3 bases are TGTGCCAGCGAGGCGACAGGCCCGACTTCTGGTGAGCAGTTCTTC. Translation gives CASEATGPTSGEQFF.

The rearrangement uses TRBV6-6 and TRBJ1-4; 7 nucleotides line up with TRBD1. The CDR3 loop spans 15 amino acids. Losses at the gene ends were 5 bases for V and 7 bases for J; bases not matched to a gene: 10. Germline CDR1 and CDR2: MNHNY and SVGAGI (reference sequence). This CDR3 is CASSGQAGGSEKLFF. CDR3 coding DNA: TGTGCCAGCAGTGGACAGGCGGGAGGGTCTGAAAAACTGTTTTTT.

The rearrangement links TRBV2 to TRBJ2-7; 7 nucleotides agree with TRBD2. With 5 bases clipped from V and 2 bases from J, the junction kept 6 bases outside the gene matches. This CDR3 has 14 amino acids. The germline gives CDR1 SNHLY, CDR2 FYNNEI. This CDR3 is CASSSGTYAYEQYF. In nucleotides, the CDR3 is TGTGCCAGCAGTAGCGGGACGTATGCCTACGAGCAGTACTTC.